These T cell receptor beta chains were read from a single sample in a study of identical twins. TCRdb re-called the 5' RACE reads with MiXCR, one entry per CDR3 protein. In the table there are about 100,000 distinct CDR3 sequences, about 6% of which are singletons. Sequenced material: memory T cells sorted from blood. These receptors all come from a woman in her forties or fifties in good health. Each CDR3 is given with its conserved first and last residue. A D gene is named only where the DNA matches it firmly.

cdr3_length d_call j_call v_call cdr3_aa
18 NA TRBJ2-7 TRBV19 CASSSRSPGTGSTYEQYF
14 NA TRBJ2-2 TRBV15 CATSLQALPGELFF
16 NA TRBJ2-7 TRBV5-1 CASNPGVGRTLYEQYF
17 TRBD1 TRBJ1-1 TRBV4-1 CASSQSGTGGVWTEAFF
21 TRBD2 TRBJ2-1 TRBV12-3/TRBV12-4 CASSLSIGGLAGDKGYNEQFF
14 TRBD1 TRBJ2-1 TRBV19 CASSTGQGLDEQFF
15 TRBD1 TRBJ2-3 TRBV19 CASSQGTGASDTQYF
12 NA TRBJ1-6 TRBV18 CASSPNNSPLHF
12 TRBD1 TRBJ1-1 TRBV20-1 CSASQGGGEAFF
15 TRBD2 TRBJ2-1 TRBV6-5 CASRGEGGDFNEQFF
14 NA TRBJ2-3 TRBV20-1 CSARPPRRTDTQYF
14 NA TRBJ2-5 TRBV19 CASSMGRREETQYF
13 TRBD2 TRBJ2-2 TRBV7-9 CANRTSGSGELFF
15 TRBD1 TRBJ2-5 TRBV12-3/TRBV12-4 CASSPGTGGQETQYF
11 NA TRBJ1-4 TRBV6-5 CASGPKEKLFF
15 NA TRBJ2-1 TRBV11-2 CASSSSDLGDNEQFF
17 TRBD2 TRBJ2-7 TRBV12-3/TRBV12-4 CASSFEGLAGNIYEQYF
14 NA TRBJ2-1 TRBV6-5 CASRRQPSYNEQFF
15 NA TRBJ2-3 TRBV28 CASSFAGSSTDTQYF
11 NA TRBJ2-1 TRBV10-3 CAIKGPNEQFF
16 NA TRBJ2-7 TRBV5-4 CASSLDRAQGLREQYF
12 NA TRBJ1-2 TRBV2 CASSRRDYGYTF
12 NA TRBJ2-5 TRBV20-1 CSASSVGETQYF
13 NA TRBJ1-1 TRBV2 CASCNLENTEAFF
14 TRBD2 TRBJ2-5 TRBV29-1 CSVVRGGEGETQYF
13 NA TRBJ2-3 TRBV5-1 CASSPTTADTQYF
12 NA TRBJ2-5 TRBV12-3/TRBV12-4 CASRLEGETQYF
13 NA TRBJ2-1 TRBV6-1 CAGKQDFHNEQFF
13 TRBD1 TRBJ2-7 TRBV2 CASGGQTSYEQYF
14 NA TRBJ2-2 TRBV27 CASRPSGGPGELFF
24 TRBD2 TRBJ2-1 TRBV28 CASSVRDRARVVTSGRGSYNEQFF
16 NA TRBJ1-3 TRBV6-2/TRBV6-3 CASSLLHLPAGNTIYF